This entry features one T cell receptor (beta chain) sequence. This CDR3 is 14 amino acids long. Trimming shortened V by 5 bases and J by 5 bases, and 12 bases separated the two germline ends. Germline CDR1 and CDR2: PRHDT and FYEKMQ (reference sequence). Some clones are missing from TCRdb's copy, which holds only in-frame ones; the method was immunoSEQ multiplex PCR. The sample includes approximately 300,000 clones, roughly 86% seen only once; the top ten take roughly 5.2%. This entry comes from a study of blood T cell repertoires in COVID-19. The specimen sequenced was PBMCs or T cells enriched from blood (not recorded which). The chain has TRBV13 and TRBJ2-2, with D possibly TRBD1 on 6 matching bases. This TCR was recovered from a woman aged 25 to 39 who had recovered from COVID-19. CDR3 coding DNA: TGTGCCAGCAGCCCGGGACAAATAACCGGGGAGCTGTTTTTT. Its protein is CASSPGQITGELFF.